Below are 6 T cell receptor beta chains sequenced from a single sample in a study of T cell clonality in common variable immunodeficiency. The data were produced by immunoSEQ multiplex PCR, yet TCRdb's version contains in-frame clones alone and is incomplete. The sample contains under 45,000 clones, none of them singletons. The sequenced material came from peripheral blood mononuclear cells. The receptors shown here come from a person aged 18 to 70 in good health.

This clone was seen ten or more times. The missing CDR3 end, 3 residues past where the read stops, is filled in from the germline J gene. The chain couples TRBV30 to TRBJ1-1, with a tentative D call TRBD1 (5 bases). Germline V gives CDR1 GTSNPN, CDR2 SVGIG (reference sequence). V lost 2 bases, J lost 3 bases, and 19 bases lay in between. This CDR3 has 16 amino acids. The CDR3 bases that were read are TGTGCCTGGAGTAGCTGGGGAGGGGCGGAATACACTGAA. Its protein is CAWSSWGGAEYTE. The full CDR3 sequence reads CAWSSWGGAEYTEAFF.

This clone was seen many times. The chain's CDR3 is CASTPQQGAAYEQYF. The CDR3 DNA, read in part, is TGTGCCAGCACCCCGCAGCAGGGGGCTGCCTACGAG. This chain uses TRBV7-9 with TRBJ2-7; 8 positions agree with TRBD1. Read coverage stops 3 residues before the CDR3 terminus; the germline J gene supplies the remainder. The CDR3 extends over 15 amino acids. V lost 7 bases and J lost 2; bases outside the gene matches: 10. CDR1 and CDR2 from the germline V gene are SEHNR and FQNEAQ (reference sequence).

There are many counts of this clone. The read ends 3 residues early relative to the CDR3; the germline J gene fills the gap. The V and J genes are TRBV19 and TRBJ2-7; possibly TRBD2 for D (6 bases). The V gene lost 4 bases and the J gene lost 0 bases, with 13 bases spanning the gap. The CDR3 runs 15 residues. Germline CDR1 reads LNHDA; CDR2 reads SQIVND (reference sequence). The covered CDR3 bases are TGTGCCAGTAGTAGGGTGGAGGGCCTCTCCTACGAG. Translation: CASSRVEGLSYE. The CDR3 as a whole reads CASSRVEGLSYEQYF.

The sample holds many counts of this clone. CDR3 DNA, as far as it was read: TGTGCCAGCTCAATGACAGGGGCCTACGAG. This gives the protein CASSMTGAYE. The full CDR3 sequence reads CASSMTGAYEQYF. The V call is TRBV18, the J call TRBJ2-7; 8 bases fit TRBD1. The missing CDR3 end, 3 residues past where the read stops, is filled in from the germline J gene. J was trimmed by 2 bases and V by 5 bases; bases with no gene match: 2. Germline V gene sequence: CDR1 KGHSH, CDR2 LQKENI. The CDR3 runs 13 residues.

This clone was recorded many times. Read sequence stops 3 residues before the CDR3 end, and the germline J gene provides the missing end. The chain carries TRBV20-1 and TRBJ2-2; 7 bases are shared with TRBD1. Germline assignment: CDR1 DFQATT and CDR2 SNEGSKA (reference sequence). This CDR3 has 14 amino acids. CDR3 sequence: CSARVGDQGEKLFF. The sequenced CDR3 bases are TGCAGTGCTAGAGTAGGGGATCAGGGGGAAAAG.

In its sample, this clone was seen many times. The CDR3 bases that were read are TGCAGCGTTGGATTGGGAGGGGGAATAGATACG. It codes for CSVGLGGGIDT. The CDR3 in full is CSVGLGGGIDTQYF. The rearrangement uses TRBV29-1 and TRBJ2-3, with TRBD2 as a possible D gene (7 bases). The DNA ends 3 residues before the CDR3 does, and the rest of the CDR3 is filled in from the germline J gene. Trimming removed 4 bases at V and 5 bases at J, with 16 bases between. CDR3 length: 14 amino acids. CDR1 and CDR2 (germline): SQVTM, ANQGSEA.